The 18 T cell receptor beta chains given below trace back to one sample, sequenced in a study of blood T cell repertoires in COVID-19. Produced via immunoSEQ multiplex PCR; TCRdb's table is partial and in-frame only. The sample consists of 120,000 or so clones, 70% to 90% of them appearing once. Sequences were obtained from peripheral blood. These receptors were collected from a man in his forties or fifties with acute or convalescent COVID-19.

The V call is TRBV19, the J call TRBJ1-5; D possibly corresponds to TRBD1 (5 bases). The CDR3 extends over 13 amino acids. CDR1 and CDR2 from the germline V gene are LNHDA and SQIVND (reference sequence). Trimming cost V 7 bases and J 1 base, with 8 bases left between them. The CDR3 region has the DNA TGTGCCAGTACCGACAGCAGCAATCAGCCCCAGCATTTT. It encodes CASTDSSNQPQHF.

The V call is TRBV7-6, the J call TRBJ2-7; D may be TRBD1 (6 bases). Trimming removed 0 bases at V and 6 bases at J, with 12 bases between. This CDR3 comprises 14 residues. CDR1 is SGHVS, CDR2 FNYEAQ, per germline. CDR3 sequence: CASSLAQGGGEQYF. The CDR3, as DNA: TGTGCCAGCAGCTTAGCACAGGGCGGTGGCGAGCAGTACTTC.

The chain joins TRBV29-1 to TRBJ2-4; perhaps TRBD1 as D (6 bases). V lost 4 bases and J 3 bases, leaving 7 bases between the germline ends. CDR3 length: 12 residues. Germline CDR1 SQVTM, CDR2 ANQGSEA. CDR3 nucleotides: TGCAGCGTTGTGGACAGCAAAAACATTCAGTACTTC. It codes for CSVVDSKNIQYF.

This chain connects TRBV7-6 to TRBJ2-5; 10 nucleotides match TRBD1. CDR3 size: 15 residues. The V gene end was trimmed by 5 bases and the J gene end by 5 bases; junction bases not matched to a gene: 8. Germline V gene sequence: CDR1 SGHVS, CDR2 FNYEAQ. The CDR3 sequence is CASSIPGTGDETQYF. The CDR3 coding sequence is TGTGCCAGCAGCATTCCCGGGACAGGGGACGAGACCCAGTACTTC.

The chain links TRBV30 to TRBJ2-1, with TRBD1 matching over 7 bases. V shed 1 base, J shed 3 bases, and the junction held 3 bases outside the gene matches. This CDR3 region has 14 residues. Germline V gives CDR1 GTSNPN, CDR2 SVGIG (reference sequence). The CDR3 DNA reads as TGTGCCTGGAGTGCCCGGGACAGCTACAATGAGCAGTTCTTC. It translates to CAWSARDSYNEQFF.

This rearrangement joins TRBV2 to TRBJ1-5; a possible D gene is TRBD1 (6 bases). CDR1 is SNHLY, CDR2 FYNNEI, per germline. V was clipped by 8 bases and J by 9 bases, with 23 bases between them. CDR3 size: 15 residues. In DNA form, the CDR3 reads TGTGCCAGCTGGGGACTGGGGGGGCCCCTGACGCCCCAGCATTTT. Amino acid sequence: CASWGLGGPLTPQHF.

This clone appeared a single time. The chain carries TRBV11-2 and TRBJ1-3; D perhaps matches TRBD1 (6 bases). Germline values: CDR1 SGHAT, CDR2 FQNNGV. V was cut by 5 bases and J by 4 bases, with 12 bases left in between. CDR3 size: 14 residues. The CDR3 spells CASSVTGRGNTIYF. CDR3 sequence (DNA): TGTGCCAGCAGCGTCACAGGGAGAGGAAACACCATATATTTT.

As concerns this clone: Compared with germline, one end of the junction differs, possibly owing to a read error. The V call is TRBV5-6, the J call TRBJ1-2; D might be TRBD1 (6 bases). Germline V gene lookup returns CDR1 SGHDT and CDR2 YYEEEE. The CDR3 is 11 amino acids. The CDR3 sequence: CASSAPGDSAF. The CDR3 DNA follows: TGTGCCAGCAGCGCCCCAGGGGATAGCGCCTTC.

This clone has a single count. The J gene is TRBJ2-1, the V gene TRBV30; TRBD1 matches 7 bases. The V segment lost 2 bases and the J segment 7 bases; nucleotides outside the gene matches: 14. The CDR3 runs to 16 residues. From germline, CDR1 is GTSNPN and CDR2 SVGIG (reference sequence). Here the CDR3 reads CAWSLGQWGSENEQFF. The DNA of the CDR3 is TGTGCCTGGAGTTTGGGACAGTGGGGCTCCGAGAATGAGCAGTTCTTC.

The chain couples TRBV5-4 to TRBJ2-7; 8 bases are a match to TRBD1. The CDR3 length is 15 residues. The germline gives CDR1 SGHNT, CDR2 YYREEE (reference sequence). V shed 4 bases, J shed 0 bases, and the junction held 6 bases outside the gene matches. Here the CDR3 reads CASSKDRGISYEQYF. Written as DNA, the CDR3 is TGTGCCAGCAGCAAAGACAGGGGCATCTCCTACGAGCAGTACTTC.

The rearrangement joins TRBV6-5 to TRBJ2-7; 12 bases agree with TRBD2. Germline V gives CDR1 MNHEY, CDR2 SVGAGI. The V and J ends lost 8 bases and 12 bases, in that order; junction bases with no gene match: 11. The CDR3 has 13 amino acids. The CDR3: CASARLAGESLYF. CDR3 coding DNA: TGTGCCAGCGCGAGACTAGCGGGGGAGAGTCTGTACTTC.

This clone was seen only once. This chain uses TRBV5-6 with TRBJ1-2; tentatively, D is TRBD1 (6 bases). Germline CDR1 is SGHDT and CDR2 is YYEEEE. Deletions cut 0 bases from V and 0 bases from J, with 12 bases between. This CDR3 has 16 residues. The CDR3 loop is CASSLGGWTANYGYTF. The CDR3 DNA is TGTGCCAGCAGCTTGGGGGGGTGGACAGCTAACTATGGCTACACCTTC. The full variable domain, completed using reference TRBV5-6 and TRBJ1-2, is DAGVTQSPTHLIKTRGQQVTLRCSPKSGHDTVSWYQQALGQGPQFIFQYYEEEERQRGNFPDRFSGHQFPNYSSELNVNALLLGDSALYLCASSLGGWTANYGYTFGSGTRLTVV.

Remarks on this clone: A read error may produce the germline difference seen at one junction end. The chain links TRBV2 to TRBJ1-2; TRBD1 aligns across 10 bases. CDR3 length: 14 amino acids. Germline assignment: CDR1 SNHLY and CDR2 FYNNEI. The DNA of the CDR3 is TGTGCCAGCAGAGAAGGACAGGGGGTTGGGGGCTACACCTTC. Protein sequence: CASREGQGVGGYTF.

The genes are TRBV7-9 and TRBJ2-1; perhaps TRBD1 as D (6 bases). This CDR3 has 15 residues. Germline loops: CDR1 SEHNR, CDR2 FQNEAQ (reference sequence). V was clipped by 8 bases and J by 5 bases, with 19 bases between them. The CDR3 region has the DNA TGTGCCAGCGCCCCGGACAGCCTACTCAACAATGAGCAGTTCTTC. It yields the protein CASAPDSLLNNEQFF. Using reference TRBV7-9 and TRBJ2-1 for the parts outside the CDR3, the full variable domain is DTGVSQNPRHKITKRGQNVTFRCDPISEHNRLYWYRQTLGQGPEFLTYFQNEAQLEKSRLLSDRFSAERPKGSFSTLEIQRTEQGDSAMYLCASAPDSLLNNEQFFGPGTRLTVL.

The chain recombines TRBV6-5 with TRBJ2-7, with a possible D match to TRBD2 (5 bases). Germline V gene sequence: CDR1 MNHEY, CDR2 SVGAGI. CDR3 length equals 14 residues. Trimming stripped 4 bases from V and 3 bases from J, with 13 bases between. Here the CDR3 DNA reads TGTGCCAGCAGTTTCTCATTCGGGGACTACGAGCAGTACTTC. Its translation is CASSFSFGDYEQYF.

The V and J genes are TRBV7-8 and TRBJ1-6; tentatively, D is TRBD1 (6 bases). Germline lookup yields CDR1 SGHVS and CDR2 FQNEAQ. The CDR3 has 15 residues. V was trimmed by 1 base and J by 8 bases, leaving 12 bases between them. The DNA of the CDR3 is TGTGCCAGCAGCTTAGAAGGGGGGGTTGATTCACCCCTCCACTTT. Its protein is CASSLEGGVDSPLHF.

This chain links TRBV11-3 with TRBJ2-2, with a tentative D call TRBD2 (6 bases). The V and J ends lost 0 bases and 5 bases respectively, with 13 bases between them. There are 16 residues in the CDR3. Germline V gene sequence: CDR1 SGHNT, CDR2 YENEEA. The CDR3 reads CASSLDFGSRTGELFF. The DNA for the CDR3 is TGTGCCAGCAGCTTAGATTTCGGGAGTCGGACCGGGGAGCTGTTTTTT.

The DNA of the CDR3 is TGTGCCACCAGTGAAGTAGGCTTCACGAGGAACACAGATACGCAGTATTTT. It translates to CATSEVGFTRNTDTQYF. The V gene is TRBV24-1, the J gene TRBJ2-3; no reliable D call. The V gene lost 4 bases and the J gene lost 2 bases, with 18 bases spanning the gap. Germline loops: CDR1 KGHDR, CDR2 SFDVKD. The CDR3 contains 17 residues.